This T cell receptor beta chain emerged from a study of radiation and T cells in renal cell carcinoma. Study summary: Nephrectomy followed 15 Gy stereotactic body radiation by 4 weeks. Whole-study findings and limits: From baseline, blood top tumor clonotypes peaked at 2 weeks post-radiation.

Time point indicated: blood 2 weeks post-SBRT. The sample's treatment: 15 Gy SBRT to primary tumor, nephrectomy 4 weeks later. This renal cell carcinoma was of the clear cell type. In regard to this clone: Its antigen is currently unknown.

TCRdb's table, derived via immunoSEQ multiplex PCR, lists solely in-frame clones and lacks some. This sample has some 75,000 clones, with roughly 80% found just once. The length of the CDR3 is 13 residues. The ends lost 7 bases at V and 2 bases at J; junction bases unmatched: 3. CDR1 is ENHRY and CDR2 is SYGVKD in the germline V gene. The chain has TRBV10-3 and TRBJ2-7; 9 bases are shared with TRBD2. This clonotype was obtained from a man in his sixties with renal cell carcinoma. The material was blood, obtained from a patient whose treatment included radiotherapy and nephrectomy. CDR3 nucleotides: TGTGCCATCAAAGCGGGAGGAACCTACGAGCAGTACTTC. Translating gives CAIKAGGTYEQYF.